The rows below give T cell receptor beta chains drawn from one sample of a study of OX40 agonist ivuxolimab in advanced cancers. This table comes from immunoSEQ multiplex PCR, and its TCRdb copy is limited to in-frame clones, with some not included. The repertoire holds approximately 45,000 clones, with around 87% as singletons. The input for sequencing was CD4+ or CD8+ T cells sorted from blood, taken in a trial of the OX40 agonist ivuxolimab. The source is an adult with an advanced solid tumor such as melanoma, head and neck, liver or kidney cancer. Both conserved end residues are part of each CDR3. Fields, in order: clone size, V gene, J gene, D gene, CDR3 protein, CDR3 DNA. The D gene is left open where the match is weak. For some rows the clone size is stated as once, few or many, or as a class when expanded; others skip it.

size: few
V: TRBV7-9
J: TRBJ1-5
D: -
CDR3: CASTRTGGNQPQHF
DNA: TGTGCCAGCACTCGGACCGGCGGCAATCAGCCCCAGCATTTT

size: -
V: TRBV11-2
J: TRBJ2-7
D: TRBD2
CDR3: CASSLTLAAYEQYF
DNA: TGTGCCAGCAGCTTAACACTAGCGGCCTACGAGCAGTACTTC

size: -
V: TRBV30
J: TRBJ2-1
D: TRBD2
CDR3: CAWSVGTSGSYNEQFF
DNA: TGTGCCTGGAGTGTTGGGACTAGCGGCTCCTACAATGAGCAGTTCTTC

size: -
V: TRBV5-4
J: TRBJ1-1
D: -
CDR3: CASSQAGGRIEAFF
DNA: TGTGCCAGCAGCCAGGCCGGGGGGCGCATTGAAGCTTTCTTT

size: -
V: TRBV4-1
J: TRBJ1-1
D: -
CDR3: CASSLNRDLNTEAFF
DNA: TGCGCCAGCAGCCTAAACAGGGACCTGAACACTGAAGCTTTCTTT

size: few
V: TRBV2
J: TRBJ1-2
D: -
CDR3: CASSEAMHWTYGYTF
DNA: TGTGCCAGCAGTGAAGCAATGCACTGGACCTATGGCTACACCTTC

size: -
V: TRBV28
J: TRBJ1-2
D: TRBD1
CDR3: CASSWEARTGNFYGYTF
DNA: TGTGCCAGCAGTTGGGAGGCAAGGACAGGGAACTTCTATGGCTACACCTTC

size: -
V: TRBV5-1
J: TRBJ1-2
D: -
CDR3: CASSLDSGQPAAGYTF
DNA: TGCGCCAGCAGCTTGGATTCGGGGCAGCCCGCAGCGGGCTACACCTTC

size: -
V: TRBV11-2
J: TRBJ1-1
D: -
CDR3: CASSINMNTEAFF
DNA: TGTGCCAGCAGCATTAACATGAACACTGAAGCTTTCTTT

size: medium-sized
V: TRBV9
J: TRBJ2-6
D: -
CDR3: CASSVVPTRAGGANVLTF
DNA: TGTGCCAGCAGCGTAGTTCCGACTAGGGCGGGTGGGGCCAACGTCCTGACTTTC

size: -
V: TRBV28
J: TRBJ2-2
D: TRBD1
CDR3: CASSLNRDRDNTGELFF
DNA: TGTGCCAGCAGTTTAAACCGGGACAGAGATAACACCGGGGAGCTGTTTTTT

size: -
V: TRBV7-9
J: TRBJ2-1
D: TRBD2
CDR3: CASSPRYSGGFSQFF
DNA: TGTGCCAGCAGCCCCCGTTATAGCGGGGGGTTCAGTCAGTTCTTC

size: once
V: TRBV29-1
J: TRBJ2-3
D: -
CDR3: CSVDLDPDTQYF
DNA: TGCAGCGTTGACCTCGACCCAGATACGCAGTATTTT

size: -
V: TRBV19
J: TRBJ1-5
D: -
CDR3: CASSMARYSNQPQHF
DNA: TGTGCCAGTAGTATGGCCAGATATAGCAATCAGCCCCAGCATTTT

size: -
V: TRBV7-9
J: TRBJ1-2
D: -
CDR3: CASSSAGPSDGYTF
DNA: TGTGCCAGCAGCTCAGCAGGGCCTTCAGACGGCTACACCTTC

size: few
V: TRBV5-1
J: TRBJ2-1
D: TRBD2
CDR3: CASSFSSGSEQFF
DNA: TGCGCCAGCAGCTTTTCTAGCGGGAGTGAGCAGTTCTTC

size: -
V: TRBV7-6
J: TRBJ2-7
D: TRBD1
CDR3: CASSFHLDRGDYEQYF
DNA: TGTGCCAGCAGCTTCCACCTGGACAGGGGGGACTACGAGCAGTACTTC

size: -
V: TRBV19
J: TRBJ1-2
D: -
CDR3: CASSISGPVPLGYTF
DNA: TGTGCCAGTAGTATATCTGGTCCCGTTCCCCTTGGCTACACCTTC

size: -
V: TRBV5-4
J: TRBJ2-3
D: TRBD2
CDR3: CASSSLAGSTDTQYF
DNA: TGTGCCAGCAGCTCACTAGCGGGAAGCACAGATACGCAGTATTTT

size: many
V: TRBV7-7
J: TRBJ2-3
D: TRBD2
CDR3: CASSPDSGGTNTDTQYF
DNA: TGTGCCAGCAGCCCTGACTCGGGGGGAACCAACACAGATACGCAGTATTTT

size: -
V: TRBV27
J: TRBJ1-2
D: TRBD1
CDR3: CASSQGGIYGYTF
DNA: TGTGCCAGCTCTCAGGGGGGCATTTATGGCTACACCTTC

size: -
V: TRBV2
J: TRBJ1-2
D: -
CDR3: CASSPTGLIHIF
DNA: TGTGCCAGCAGCCCCACCGGGCTTATCCACATCTTC

size: -
V: TRBV19
J: TRBJ1-1
D: -
CDR3: CASSNRAWGTEAFF
DNA: TGTGCCAGTAGTAACCGGGCCTGGGGCACTGAAGCTTTCTTT

size: once
V: TRBV4-1
J: TRBJ2-1
D: -
CDR3: CASSPDGRASYNEQFF
DNA: TGCGCCAGCAGCCCAGACGGGAGAGCCTCCTACAATGAGCAGTTCTTC

size: -
V: TRBV7-7
J: TRBJ2-3
D: -
CDR3: CASRPFLGADTQYF
DNA: TGTGCCAGCAGACCTTTTCTGGGGGCGGATACGCAGTATTTT

size: -
V: TRBV6-1
J: TRBJ1-5
D: -
CDR3: CASSDGLGPNQPQHF
DNA: TGTGCCAGCAGTGATGGGCTTGGCCCCAATCAGCCCCAGCATTTT

size: -
V: TRBV7-9
J: TRBJ2-2
D: TRBD2
CDR3: CASSSPTSGGGTGELFF
DNA: TGTGCCAGCAGCTCACCGACTAGCGGGGGGGGAACCGGGGAGCTGTTTTTT

size: once
V: TRBV27
J: TRBJ2-7
D: -
CDR3: CASSPTGFVPGWQYF
DNA: TGTGCCAGCAGCCCCACAGGGTTCGTCCCTGGGTGGCAGTACTTC

size: -
V: TRBV7-9
J: TRBJ2-7
D: TRBD1
CDR3: CASSSPPGGLFYEQYF
DNA: TGTGCCAGCAGCTCCCCACCAGGGGGCCTATTCTACGAGCAGTACTTC

size: -
V: TRBV9
J: TRBJ2-1
D: TRBD2
CDR3: CASTQTSGIDEQFF
DNA: TGTGCCAGCACCCAGACTAGCGGGATTGATGAGCAGTTCTTC

size: -
V: TRBV5-4
J: TRBJ2-5
D: TRBD1
CDR3: CASSGGQGGETQYF
DNA: TGTGCCAGCAGCGGGGGACAGGGTGGAGAGACCCAGTACTTC

size: -
V: TRBV4-3
J: TRBJ2-1
D: TRBD2
CDR3: CASTILAGTGEQFF
DNA: TGCGCCAGCACTATACTAGCGGGGACGGGTGAGCAGTTCTTC

size: -
V: TRBV6-1
J: TRBJ1-2
D: -
CDR3: CASTERVMGYGYTF
DNA: TGTGCCAGCACCGAAAGGGTAATGGGGTATGGCTACACCTTC

size: -
V: TRBV7-6
J: TRBJ1-1
D: TRBD1
CDR3: CASSLDGGQGMNTEAFF
DNA: TGTGCCAGCAGCTTAGATGGGGGACAGGGCATGAACACTGAAGCTTTCTTT

size: -
V: TRBV27
J: TRBJ1-1
D: -
CDR3: CASSFFQNTEAFF
DNA: TGTGCCAGCAGTTTTTTTCAGAACACTGAAGCTTTCTTT

size: once
V: TRBV7-2
J: TRBJ1-4
D: -
CDR3: CASSLIGLEEKLFF
DNA: TGTGCCAGCAGCTTAATAGGTTTGGAGGAAAAACTGTTTTTT

size: once
V: TRBV5-1
J: TRBJ2-7
D: TRBD1
CDR3: CASSLVGTGYDEQYF
DNA: TGCGCCAGCAGCTTGGTTGGGACAGGGTACGACGAGCAGTACTTC

size: -
V: TRBV9
J: TRBJ2-7
D: -
CDR3: CASSPRMGEQYF
DNA: TGTGCCAGCAGCCCTAGGATGGGCGAGCAGTACTTC

size: -
V: TRBV10-3
J: TRBJ2-1
D: -
CDR3: CAISPSPGQETSLAGNNEQFF
DNA: TGTGCCATCAGCCCGTCCCCGGGACAGGAGACATCCTTAGCGGGGAACAATGAGCAGTTCTTC

size: -
V: TRBV27
J: TRBJ2-7
D: TRBD2
CDR3: CASSPGTSGVLYEQYF
DNA: TGTGCCAGCAGCCCCGGGACTAGCGGGGTACTCTACGAGCAGTACTTC

size: -
V: TRBV28
J: TRBJ1-2
D: TRBD1
CDR3: CASSFDRVYGYTF
DNA: TGTGCCAGCAGTTTCGACAGGGTGTATGGCTACACCTTC

size: -
V: TRBV4-1
J: TRBJ2-5
D: -
CDR3: CASSQGQEETQYF
DNA: TGCGCCAGCAGCCAAGGACAGGAAGAGACCCAGTACTTC

size: -
V: TRBV5-5
J: TRBJ2-2
D: -
CDR3: CASSLWANTGELFF
DNA: TGTGCCAGCAGCCTTTGGGCGAACACCGGGGAGCTGTTTTTT

size: few
V: TRBV2
J: TRBJ1-5
D: -
CDR3: CASSAGVGPQHF
DNA: TGTGCCAGCAGTGCAGGGGTCGGGCCCCAGCATTTT

size: few
V: TRBV28
J: TRBJ1-2
D: TRBD1
CDR3: CASSWRGTVNYGYTF
DNA: TGTGCCAGCAGTTGGCGGGGGACAGTCAACTATGGCTACACCTTC

size: -
V: TRBV28
J: TRBJ1-6
D: TRBD1
CDR3: CASRGTGGNSPLHF
DNA: TGTGCCAGCAGGGGGACAGGGGGAAATTCACCCCTCCACTTT

size: -
V: TRBV5-4
J: TRBJ1-1
D: -
CDR3: CASSLAYNTEAFF
DNA: TGTGCCAGCAGCTTGGCATACAACACTGAAGCTTTCTTT

size: once
V: TRBV2
J: TRBJ1-1
D: -
CDR3: CASNQDGPEAFF
DNA: TGTGCCAGCAACCAGGACGGGCCTGAAGCTTTCTTT

size: -
V: TRBV10-1
J: TRBJ1-5
D: -
CDR3: CASSEAGGQPQHF
DNA: TGCGCCAGCAGTGAGGCGGGGGGTCAGCCCCAGCATTTT

size: -
V: TRBV6-6
J: TRBJ2-7
D: TRBD1
CDR3: CASSQGPGQALYEQYF
DNA: TGTGCCAGCAGTCAGGGGCCGGGACAGGCCCTCTACGAGCAGTACTTC

size: -
V: TRBV5-4
J: TRBJ2-2
D: -
CDR3: CASSGETGELFF
DNA: TGTGCCAGCAGCGGAGAAACCGGGGAGCTGTTTTTT

size: few
V: TRBV5-6
J: TRBJ1-2
D: -
CDR3: CASSLDSYGYTF
DNA: TGTGCCAGCAGCTTGGACAGCTATGGCTACACCTTC

size: -
V: TRBV28
J: TRBJ2-7
D: TRBD2
CDR3: CASSRGLGGEQYF
DNA: TGTGCCAGCAGCAGGGGACTAGGAGGCGAGCAGTACTTC

size: -
V: TRBV30
J: TRBJ2-3
D: -
CDR3: CAWRPPRSPSTDTQYF
DNA: TGTGCCTGGAGACCACCGCGGTCACCTAGCACAGATACGCAGTATTTT

size: -
V: TRBV10-3
J: TRBJ1-3
D: -
CDR3: CAPKSPRNSGNTIYF
DNA: TGTGCCCCCAAAAGCCCTCGGAACTCTGGAAACACCATATATTTT

size: -
V: TRBV14
J: TRBJ2-1
D: -
CDR3: CASSQGGYNEQFF
DNA: TGTGCCAGCAGCCAAGGGGGATACAATGAGCAGTTCTTC

size: -
V: TRBV5-6
J: TRBJ1-1
D: -
CDR3: CASSSAVEATEAFF
DNA: TGTGCCAGCAGCTCCGCTGTTGAGGCCACTGAAGCTTTCTTT

size: -
V: TRBV28
J: TRBJ2-3
D: -
CDR3: CASSLSQGGLTTDTQYF
DNA: TGTGCCAGCAGTTTATCTCAGGGCGGGTTGACCACAGATACGCAGTATTTT

size: -
V: TRBV27
J: TRBJ2-1
D: TRBD2
CDR3: CASSFSGSSYNEQFF
DNA: TGTGCCAGCAGTTTCAGCGGGAGCTCCTACAATGAGCAGTTCTTC